A single sample is the source of the 20 T cell receptor beta chains below, sequenced in a study of T cell responses to AZD1222 COVID-19 vaccine. TCRdb's copy holds only in-frame clones and misses some; the assay was immunoSEQ multiplex PCR. This table has 99,000 or so clones, roughly 86% appearing once. The starting material was peripheral blood, obtained 28 days after the second dose of the MenACWY control vaccine. The receptors were sampled from an adult who received the MenACWY meningococcal vaccine as a control.

The chain employs TRBV19 and TRBJ1-1; possible D gene TRBD1, 6 bases. The CDR3 covers 15 residues. Germline V gives CDR1 LNHDA, CDR2 SQIVND (reference sequence). Trimming removed 8 bases at V and 3 bases at J, with 19 bases between. The chain's CDR3 is CASYPPGDMDTEAFF. CDR3 DNA sequence: TGTGCCAGTTACCCGCCAGGGGATATGGACACTGAAGCTTTCTTT.

The DNA of the CDR3 is TGTGCCAGCAGCTTAGGGTACATGACAGGGGGCGAAAATTCACCCCTCCACTTT. This translates into CASSLGYMTGGENSPLHF. The V gene is TRBV7-2, the J gene TRBJ1-6, with 10 bases fitting TRBD1. From germline, CDR1 is SGHTA and CDR2 FQGNSA. The CDR3 covers 18 residues. J lost 7 bases, V lost 1 base, and 10 bases had no gene match.

This sequence joins TRBV5-1 and TRBJ2-7; TRBD1 is a possible D gene (6 bases). V was pared by 2 bases and J by 1 base, with 16 bases between. The germline gives CDR1 SGHRS, CDR2 YFSETQ. This CDR3 has 16 amino acids. The CDR3 nucleotides are TGCGCCAGCAGCTTTGGGGACACCAGAGGATCCTACGAGCAGTACTTC. It yields the protein CASSFGDTRGSYEQYF.

V usage is TRBV5-5 and J usage is TRBJ1-2; D is undetermined. This CDR3 is built from 14 residues. The germline V gene encodes CDR1 SGHKS and CDR2 YYEKEE (reference sequence). V shed 4 bases and J shed 0 bases, with 10 bases lying between them. CDR3 amino acids: CASSPGSANYGYTF. The CDR3 DNA follows: TGTGCCAGCAGCCCGGGCAGCGCTAACTATGGCTACACCTTC. The full variable domain, rest sourced from reference TRBV5-5 and TRBJ1-2, is DAGVTQSPTHLIKTRGQQVTLRCSPISGHKSVSWYQQVLGQGPQFIFQYYEKEERGRGNFPDRFSARQFPNYSSELNVNALLLGDSALYLCASSPGSANYGYTFGSGTRLTVV.

The table lists this clone with a count of one. The V gene is TRBV9, the J gene TRBJ1-1; D perhaps matches TRBD1 (5 bases). The germline V gene encodes CDR1 SGDLS and CDR2 YYNGEE. The CDR3 totals 16 residues. V gave up 3 bases and J gave up 4 bases, with 19 bases separating them. This chain's CDR3 is CASSGEAGKVGTEAFF. The CDR3 coding sequence is TGTGCCAGCAGCGGGGAGGCAGGGAAGGTTGGCACTGAAGCTTTCTTT.

The chain is built from TRBV9 and TRBJ1-2, with D maybe TRBD1 (6 bases). The CDR3 consists of 17 residues. Germline CDR1 is SGDLS and CDR2 is YYNGEE. Between the trimmed V and J ends, which lost 4 bases and 1 base, there was a span of 20 bases. CDR3 in DNA: TGTGCCAGCAGCCCACTTATGGGGACACAGATTAACTATGGCTACACCTTC. It yields the protein CASSPLMGTQINYGYTF. The variable domain in full, completed from reference TRBV9 and TRBJ1-2, reads DSGVTQTPKHLITATGQRVTLRCSPRSGDLSVYWYQQSLDQGLQFLIQYYNGEERAKGNILERFSAQQFPDLHSELNLSSLELGDSALYFCASSPLMGTQINYGYTFGSGTRLTVV.

V usage is TRBV5-1 and J usage is TRBJ1-2, with no clear D. V was clipped by 5 bases and J by 4 bases, with 15 bases between them. CDR1 and CDR2 (germline): SGHRS, YFSETQ. CDR3 length equals 14 residues. The CDR3 is CASRPNGEGYGYTF. The CDR3, as DNA: TGCGCCAGCAGACCAAACGGGGAGGGCTATGGCTACACCTTC.

The chain combines TRBV5-1 with TRBJ2-1; tentatively, D is TRBD2 (7 bases). The length of the CDR3 is 16 residues. Trimming cost V 6 bases and J 2 bases, with 18 bases left between them. Germline CDR1 is SGHRS and CDR2 is YFSETQ. The CDR3 protein is CASKSFAGAPYNEQFF. The CDR3 DNA follows: TGCGCCAGCAAAAGTTTCGCGGGGGCACCCTACAATGAGCAGTTCTTC.

The V and J genes are TRBV10-3 and TRBJ2-1; weak D call: TRBD2 (5 bases). Trimming removed 6 bases from V and 3 bases from J, with 9 bases in between. Germline CDR1 is ENHRY and CDR2 is SYGVKD. This CDR3 spans 13 amino acids. The DNA of the CDR3 is TGTGCCATCAGCCCCGGGGACTACAATGAGCAGTTCTTC. Translation gives CAISPGDYNEQFF.

The rearrangement links TRBV4-2 to TRBJ1-1; no definite D call. Germline V gene lookup returns CDR1 LGHNA and CDR2 YNFKEQ. Trimming took 8 bases from V and 1 from J, leaving 11 bases between them. The CDR3 spans 13 residues. The CDR3 sequence: CASFGIPNTEAFF. CDR3 sequence (DNA): TGTGCCAGCTTCGGGATCCCGAACACTGAAGCTTTCTTT.

The chain has TRBV7-2 and TRBJ1-1; D ambiguous. This CDR3 has 14 residues. CDR1 and CDR2 (germline): SGHTA, FQGNSA. The V end lost 5 bases, the J end lost 4 bases, and 14 bases lay between the germline ends. The CDR3: CASSKHDGRTEAFF. In DNA, the CDR3 is TGTGCCAGCAGCAAACACGACGGTCGCACTGAAGCTTTCTTT.

V usage is TRBV27 and J usage is TRBJ2-3; D may be TRBD2 (7 bases). CDR1 and CDR2 from the germline V gene are MNHEY and SMNVEV (reference sequence). CDR3 size: 15 residues. The V gene lost 0 bases and the J gene lost 6 bases, with 13 bases spanning the gap. CDR3 in amino acids: CASSLSPGGVDTQYF. The CDR3 coding sequence is TGTGCCAGCAGTTTATCTCCGGGGGGCGTGGATACGCAGTATTTT.

The chain links TRBV6-2 or TRBV6-3 to TRBJ1-4, with a tentative D call TRBD1 (6 bases). CDR3 length: 16 amino acids. Germline V CDR1 and CDR2: MNHEY, SVGEGT. V lost 4 bases and J 5 bases, leaving 17 bases between the germline ends. The CDR3: CASSSPQTGKNEKLFF. The CDR3 DNA is TGTGCCAGCAGTTCACCACAGACAGGAAAGAATGAAAAACTGTTTTTT.

The rearrangement links TRBV7-9 to TRBJ2-7; 7 nucleotides line up with TRBD1. Trimming took 2 bases from V and 3 from J; bases not matched to a gene: 7. CDR1 is SEHNR, CDR2 FQNEAQ, per germline (reference sequence). The CDR3 loop spans 15 amino acids. CDR3 in DNA: TGTGCCAGCAGCTTACCGCAGGGGGTTTTCTACGAGCAGTACTTC. Translating gives CASSLPQGVFYEQYF. The full variable domain, rest sourced from reference TRBV7-9 and TRBJ2-7, is DTGVSQNPRHKITKRGQNVTFRCDPISEHNRLYWYRQTLGQGPEFLTYFQNEAQLEKSRLLSDRFSAERPKGSFSTLEIQRTEQGDSAMYLCASSLPQGVFYEQYFGPGTRLTVT.

This clone appeared a single time. The CDR3 bases are TGTGCCACCAGTGATACGGACAGCTCTGGAAACACCATATATTTT. Its translation: CATSDTDSSGNTIYF. The chain recombines TRBV24-1 with TRBJ1-3, with D possibly TRBD1 on 6 matching bases. The CDR3 spans 15 residues. Germline CDR1 KGHDR, CDR2 SFDVKD. Trimming took off 3 bases at V and 0 bases at J, with 8 bases between the two ends.

The chain couples TRBV5-1 to TRBJ1-3; the D is unclear. Germline CDR1 reads SGHRS; CDR2 reads YFSETQ. V lost 0 bases, J lost 2 bases, and 6 bases lay in between. This CDR3 is built from 14 residues. Here the CDR3 reads CASSLDAPGNTIYF. CDR3 bases: TGCGCCAGCAGCTTGGATGCCCCTGGAAACACCATATATTTT.

This clone has more than one count but fewer than ten. The chain employs TRBV7-2 and TRBJ2-2; 8 nucleotides line up with TRBD2. This CDR3 region has 14 residues. The ends lost 5 bases at V and 4 bases at J; junction bases unmatched: 3. Per the germline V gene, CDR1 is SGHTA and CDR2 is FQGNSA. CDR3 DNA: TGTGCCAGCAGCCCCACTAGCGGCACCGGGGAGCTGTTTTTT. Its translation is CASSPTSGTGELFF.

The V call is TRBV5-1, the J call TRBJ1-3; D is unresolved. CDR3 length: 16 amino acids. Germline values: CDR1 SGHRS, CDR2 YFSETQ. V shed 0 bases and J shed 0 bases, with 10 bases lying between them. The CDR3 DNA reads as TGCGCCAGCAGCTTGGCCGGGGTCGGCTCTGGAAACACCATATATTTT. Translated, it gives CASSLAGVGSGNTIYF.

This clone occurred a few times. The V gene is TRBV6-5, the J gene TRBJ2-2; D is perhaps TRBD1 (5 bases). Germline CDR1 is MNHEY and CDR2 is SVGAGI. V dropped 0 bases and J dropped 4 bases, with 9 bases sitting between them. The CDR3 is 15 residues long. CDR3 coding DNA: TGTGCCAGCAGTTACTCGGCAGGGCGCACCGGGGAGCTGTTTTTT. This sequence encodes CASSYSAGRTGELFF.

CDR3 region: CASSSRVPNEQFF. The CDR3 nucleotides are TGTGCCAGCAGTTCCAGGGTGCCCAATGAGCAGTTCTTC. This rearrangement joins TRBV6-5 to TRBJ2-1, with a tentative D call TRBD1 (5 bases). Deletions cut 4 bases from V and 6 bases from J, with 10 bases between. The CDR3 spans 13 residues. Germline values: CDR1 MNHEY, CDR2 SVGAGI.